This TCR beta chain comes out of a study of blood T cell repertoires in COVID-19. Study details: PBMCs, B-cell-depleted T cells, or T cells provided the cDNA or gDNA that made up the material.

CDR3 length: 16 amino acids. V gave up 5 bases and J gave up 3 bases; unmatched junction bases: 8. Germline V gene lookup returns CDR1 SEHNR and CDR2 FQNEAQ (reference sequence). Under the authors' procedure: Reference gene primers were amplified, and this amplification served to estimate nucleated cell counts. The data were produced by immunoSEQ multiplex PCR, yet TCRdb's version contains in-frame clones alone and is incomplete. V and J calls and clone size are given by that table; D and trimming were obtained from the DNA. The sample includes around 75,000 clones, 88% of them seen just once. The sample taken for sequencing was peripheral blood. The source is a human donor in a cohort sampled during active COVID-19. The rearrangement joins TRBV7-9 to TRBJ2-2, with 8 bases that match TRBD2. CDR3 in DNA: TGTGCCAGCAGCCAAAGACTAGCGACCCACACCGGGGAGCTGTTTTTT. Amino acids: CASSQRLATHTGELFF.